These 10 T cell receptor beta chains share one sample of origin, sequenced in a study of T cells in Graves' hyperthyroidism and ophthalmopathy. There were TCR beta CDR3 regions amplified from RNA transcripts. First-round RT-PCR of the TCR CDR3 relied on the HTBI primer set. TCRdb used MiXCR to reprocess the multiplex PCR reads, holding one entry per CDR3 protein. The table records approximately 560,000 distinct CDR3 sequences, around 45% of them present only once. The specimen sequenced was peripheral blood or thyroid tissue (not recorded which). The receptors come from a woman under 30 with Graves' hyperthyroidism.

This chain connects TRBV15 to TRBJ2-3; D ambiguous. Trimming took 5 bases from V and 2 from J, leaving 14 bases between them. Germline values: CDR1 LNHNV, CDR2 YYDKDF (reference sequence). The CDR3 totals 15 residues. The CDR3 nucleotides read TGTGCCACCAGCGGCAAGGGATGGCCCACAGATACGCAGTATTTT. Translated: CATSGKGWPTDTQYF.

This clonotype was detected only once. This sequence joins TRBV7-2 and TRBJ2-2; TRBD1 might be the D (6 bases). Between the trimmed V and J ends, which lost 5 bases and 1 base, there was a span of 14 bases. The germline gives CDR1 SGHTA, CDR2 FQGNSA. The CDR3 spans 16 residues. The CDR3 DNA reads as TGTGCCAGCAGCCCTATCCGGGACAAGAACACCGGGGAGCTGTTTTTT. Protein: CASSPIRDKNTGELFF.

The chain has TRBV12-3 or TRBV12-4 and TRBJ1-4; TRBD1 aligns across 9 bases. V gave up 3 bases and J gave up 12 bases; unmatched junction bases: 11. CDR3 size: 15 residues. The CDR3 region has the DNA TGTGCCAGCAGTTTCTGGGACAGGGTTATTTCGGAACTGTTTTTT. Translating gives CASSFWDRVISELFF.

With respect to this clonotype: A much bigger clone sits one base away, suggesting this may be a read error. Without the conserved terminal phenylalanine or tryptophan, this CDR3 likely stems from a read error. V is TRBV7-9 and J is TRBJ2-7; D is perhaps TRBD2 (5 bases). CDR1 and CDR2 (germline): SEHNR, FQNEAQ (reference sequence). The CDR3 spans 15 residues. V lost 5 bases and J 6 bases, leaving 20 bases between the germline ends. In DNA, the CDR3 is TGTGCCAGCAGCCCCGCTGTGCGATCCGGAGGCGAGCAGTACCTC. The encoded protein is CASSPAVRSGGEQYL.

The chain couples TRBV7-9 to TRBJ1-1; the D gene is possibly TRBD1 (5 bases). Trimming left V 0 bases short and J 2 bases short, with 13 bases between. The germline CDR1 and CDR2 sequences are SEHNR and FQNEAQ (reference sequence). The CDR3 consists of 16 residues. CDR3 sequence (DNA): TGTGCCAGCAGCTTAGCGCCCGGGACTCTAAACACTGAAGCTTTCTTT. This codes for CASSLAPGTLNTEAFF.

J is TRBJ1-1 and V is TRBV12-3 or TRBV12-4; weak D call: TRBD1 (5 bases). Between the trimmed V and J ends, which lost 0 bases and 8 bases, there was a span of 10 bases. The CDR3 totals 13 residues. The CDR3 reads CASSLAGGKEAFF. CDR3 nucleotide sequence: TGTGCCAGCAGTTTAGCTGGGGGAAAAGAAGCTTTCTTT.

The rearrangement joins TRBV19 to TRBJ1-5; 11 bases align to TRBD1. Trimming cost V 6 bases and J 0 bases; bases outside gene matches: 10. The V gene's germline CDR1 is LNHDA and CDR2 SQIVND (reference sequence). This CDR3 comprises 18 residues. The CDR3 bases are TGTGCCAGTAGCTTCGGGACAGGGGGGGCTTATAGCAATCAGCCCCAGCATTTT. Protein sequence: CASSFGTGGAYSNQPQHF.

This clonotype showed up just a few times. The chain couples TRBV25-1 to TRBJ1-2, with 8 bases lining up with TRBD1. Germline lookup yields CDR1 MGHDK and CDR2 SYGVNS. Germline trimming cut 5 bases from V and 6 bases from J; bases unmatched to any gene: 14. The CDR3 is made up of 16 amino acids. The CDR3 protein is CASSYSFPTGDNGYTF. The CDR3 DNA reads TGTGCCAGCAGTTACTCGTTCCCGACAGGGGACAATGGCTACACCTTC.

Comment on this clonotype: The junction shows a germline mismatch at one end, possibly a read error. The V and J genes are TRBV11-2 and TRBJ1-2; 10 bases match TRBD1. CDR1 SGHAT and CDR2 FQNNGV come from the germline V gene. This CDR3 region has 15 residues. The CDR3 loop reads CAGSSLRQGARSYTF. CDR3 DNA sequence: TGTGCCGGCAGCTCCCTCCGACAGGGGGCGAGGAGCTACACCTTC. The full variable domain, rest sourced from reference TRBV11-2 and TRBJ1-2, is EAGVAQSPRYKIIEKRQSVAFWCNPISGHATLYWYQQILGQGPKLLIQFQNNGVVDDSQLPKDRFSAERLKGVDSTLKIQPAKLEDSAVYLCAGSSLRQGARSYTFGSGTRLTVV.

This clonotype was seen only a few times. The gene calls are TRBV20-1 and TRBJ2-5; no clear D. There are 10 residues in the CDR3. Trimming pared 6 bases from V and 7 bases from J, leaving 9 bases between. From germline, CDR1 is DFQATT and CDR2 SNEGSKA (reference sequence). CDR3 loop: CSAVSGTQYF. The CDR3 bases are TGCAGTGCCGTTTCCGGGACCCAGTACTTC.